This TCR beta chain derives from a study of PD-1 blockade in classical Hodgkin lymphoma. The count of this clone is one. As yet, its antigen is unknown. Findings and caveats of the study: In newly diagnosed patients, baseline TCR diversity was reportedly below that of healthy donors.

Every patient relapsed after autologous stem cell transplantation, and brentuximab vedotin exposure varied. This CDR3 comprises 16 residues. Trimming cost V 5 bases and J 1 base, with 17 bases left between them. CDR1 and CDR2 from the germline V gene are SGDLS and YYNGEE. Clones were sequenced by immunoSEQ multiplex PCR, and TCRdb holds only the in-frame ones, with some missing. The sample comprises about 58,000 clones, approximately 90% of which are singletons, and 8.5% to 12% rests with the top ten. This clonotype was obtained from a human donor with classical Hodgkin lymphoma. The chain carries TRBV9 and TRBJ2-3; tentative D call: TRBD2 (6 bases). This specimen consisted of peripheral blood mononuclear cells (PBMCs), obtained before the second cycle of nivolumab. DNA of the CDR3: TGTGCCAGCAGTTACTCGGGGAGGTCCGGCACAGATACGCAGTATTTT. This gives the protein CASSYSGRSGTDTQYF. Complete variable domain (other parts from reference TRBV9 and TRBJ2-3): DSGVTQTPKHLITATGQRVTLRCSPRSGDLSVYWYQQSLDQGLQFLIQYYNGEERAKGNILERFSAQQFPDLHSELNLSSLELGDSALYFCASSYSGRSGTDTQYFGPGTRLTVL.